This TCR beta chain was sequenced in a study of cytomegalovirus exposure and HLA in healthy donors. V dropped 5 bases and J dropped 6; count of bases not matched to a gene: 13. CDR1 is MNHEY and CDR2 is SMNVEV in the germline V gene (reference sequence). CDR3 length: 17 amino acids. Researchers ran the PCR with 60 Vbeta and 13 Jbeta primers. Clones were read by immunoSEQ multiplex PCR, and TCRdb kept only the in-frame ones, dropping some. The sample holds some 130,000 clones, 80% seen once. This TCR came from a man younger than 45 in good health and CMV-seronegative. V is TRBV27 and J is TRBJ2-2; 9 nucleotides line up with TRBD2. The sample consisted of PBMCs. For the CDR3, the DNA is TGTGCCAGCAGTCCCCGCTCGCTAGCGGGATACTCCGGGGAGCTGTTTTTT. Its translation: CASSPRSLAGYSGELFF.